The clone carrying this TCR beta chain has at least ten counts. Its antigen is currently unknown. This beta chain is a stray read from a library made for alpha chains; its abundance is not meaningful. TCRdb analysed the 5' RACE reads with MiXCR anew, one entry per CDR3 protein. The sample holds 15,000 to 20,000 distinct CDR3 sequences; 5% to 8% are singletons and the top ten take 6.8%. This entry belongs to a study of spatial heterogeneity in lung cancer. Time point reported: sample taken at primary tumor resection. Whole RNA from tumor, nontumor lung or frozen PBMC was sequenced unsorted. V shed 6 bases and J 5 bases; nucleotides not matched to a gene: 6. This CDR3 has 14 residues. Germline values: CDR1 MNHEY, CDR2 SVGEGT. Study-level findings and limits: Expanded alpha and beta TCR counts within tumors tracked tumor mutation counts.

This receptor was taken from a male donor with early-stage non-small cell lung cancer. The V gene is TRBV6-2 or TRBV6-3, the J gene TRBJ1-5, with 8 bases fitting TRBD1. Here the sequenced sample was lung tumor tissue, taken at surgery. The CDR3: CASRKGQEHQPQHF. For the CDR3, the DNA is TGTGCCAGCAGAAAGGGACAGGAACATCAGCCCCAGCATTTT.